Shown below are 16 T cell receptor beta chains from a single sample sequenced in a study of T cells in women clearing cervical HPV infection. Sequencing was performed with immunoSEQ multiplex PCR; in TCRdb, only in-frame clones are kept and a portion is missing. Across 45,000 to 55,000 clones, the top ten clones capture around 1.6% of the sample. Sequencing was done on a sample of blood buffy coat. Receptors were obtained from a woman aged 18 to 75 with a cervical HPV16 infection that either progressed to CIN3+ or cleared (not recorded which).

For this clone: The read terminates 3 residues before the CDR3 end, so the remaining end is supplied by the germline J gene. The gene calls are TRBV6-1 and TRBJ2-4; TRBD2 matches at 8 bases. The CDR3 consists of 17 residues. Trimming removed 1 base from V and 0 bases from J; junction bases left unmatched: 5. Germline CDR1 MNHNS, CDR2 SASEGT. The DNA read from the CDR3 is TGTGCCAGCAGTGAAGGGGAGCGGGGGCGAGCCAAAAACATT. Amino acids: CASSEGERGRAKNI. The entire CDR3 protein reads CASSEGERGRAKNIQYF.

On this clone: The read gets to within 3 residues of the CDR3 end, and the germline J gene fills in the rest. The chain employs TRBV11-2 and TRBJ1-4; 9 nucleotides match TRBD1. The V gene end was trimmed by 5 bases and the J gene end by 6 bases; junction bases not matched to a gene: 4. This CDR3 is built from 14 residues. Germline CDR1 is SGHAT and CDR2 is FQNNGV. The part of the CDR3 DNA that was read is TGTGCCAGCAGCCCGACAGGGGGGGATGAAAAA. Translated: CASSPTGGDEK. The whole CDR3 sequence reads CASSPTGGDEKLFF.

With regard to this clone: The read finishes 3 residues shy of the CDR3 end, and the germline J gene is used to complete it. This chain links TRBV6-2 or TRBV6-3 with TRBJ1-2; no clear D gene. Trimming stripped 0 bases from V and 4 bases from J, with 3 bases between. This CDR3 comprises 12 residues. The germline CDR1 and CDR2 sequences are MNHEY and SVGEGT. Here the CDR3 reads CASSYSAYGYTF. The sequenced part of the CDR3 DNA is TGTGCCAGCAGTTACTCGGCCTATGGC.

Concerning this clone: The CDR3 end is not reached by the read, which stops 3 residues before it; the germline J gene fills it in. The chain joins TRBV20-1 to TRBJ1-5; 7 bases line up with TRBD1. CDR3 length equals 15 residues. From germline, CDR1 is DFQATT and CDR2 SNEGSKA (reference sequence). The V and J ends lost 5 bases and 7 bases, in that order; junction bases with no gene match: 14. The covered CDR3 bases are TGCAGTGCTCCCGGGGGTAACAGGGGCGAGCAGCCC. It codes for CSAPGGNRGEQP. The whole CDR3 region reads CSAPGGNRGEQPQHF.

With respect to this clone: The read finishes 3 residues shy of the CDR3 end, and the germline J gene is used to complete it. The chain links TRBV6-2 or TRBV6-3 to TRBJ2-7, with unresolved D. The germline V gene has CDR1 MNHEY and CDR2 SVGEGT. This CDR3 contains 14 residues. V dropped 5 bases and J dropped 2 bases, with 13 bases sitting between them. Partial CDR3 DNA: TGTGCCAGCAGTCCAAACTTATTGCCCTACGAG. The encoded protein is CASSPNLLPYE. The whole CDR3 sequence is CASSPNLLPYEQYF.

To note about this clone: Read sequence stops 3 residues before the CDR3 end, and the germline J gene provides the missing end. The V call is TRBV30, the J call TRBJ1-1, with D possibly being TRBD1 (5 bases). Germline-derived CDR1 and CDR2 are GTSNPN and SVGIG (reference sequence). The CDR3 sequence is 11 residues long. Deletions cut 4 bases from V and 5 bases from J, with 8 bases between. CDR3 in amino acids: CAWNRGTEAFF. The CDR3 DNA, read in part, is TGTGCCTGGAATCGGGGGACTGAA.

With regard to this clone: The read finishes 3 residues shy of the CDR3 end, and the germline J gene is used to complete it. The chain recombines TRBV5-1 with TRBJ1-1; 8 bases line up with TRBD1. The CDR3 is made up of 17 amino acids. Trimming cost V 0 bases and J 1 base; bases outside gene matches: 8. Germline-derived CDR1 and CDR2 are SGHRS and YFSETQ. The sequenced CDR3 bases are TGCGCCAGCAGCTTGGTTACAGGGGGGGCGCGGAACACTGAA. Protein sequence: CASSLVTGGARNTE. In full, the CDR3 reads CASSLVTGGARNTEAFF.

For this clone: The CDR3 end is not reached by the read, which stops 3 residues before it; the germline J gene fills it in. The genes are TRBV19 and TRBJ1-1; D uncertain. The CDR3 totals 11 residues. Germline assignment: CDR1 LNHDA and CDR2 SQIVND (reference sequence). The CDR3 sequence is CASSIRRSAFF. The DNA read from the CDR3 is TGTGCCAGTAGTATAAGGCGGTCA.

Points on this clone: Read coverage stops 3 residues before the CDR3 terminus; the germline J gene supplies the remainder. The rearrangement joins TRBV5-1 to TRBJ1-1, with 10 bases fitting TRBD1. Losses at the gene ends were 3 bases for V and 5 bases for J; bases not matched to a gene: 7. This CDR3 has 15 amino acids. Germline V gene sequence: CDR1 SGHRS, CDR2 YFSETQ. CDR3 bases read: TGCGCCAGCAGCTGGGGGGACAGGGGAGGGACTGAA. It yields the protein CASSWGDRGGTE. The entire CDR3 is CASSWGDRGGTEAFF. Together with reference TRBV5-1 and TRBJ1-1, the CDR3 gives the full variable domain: KAGVTQTPRYLIKTRGQQVTLSCSPISGHRSVSWYQQTPGQGLQFLFEYFSETQRNKGNFPGRFSGRQFSNSRSEMNVSTLELGDSALYLCASSWGDRGGTEAFFGQGTRLTVV.

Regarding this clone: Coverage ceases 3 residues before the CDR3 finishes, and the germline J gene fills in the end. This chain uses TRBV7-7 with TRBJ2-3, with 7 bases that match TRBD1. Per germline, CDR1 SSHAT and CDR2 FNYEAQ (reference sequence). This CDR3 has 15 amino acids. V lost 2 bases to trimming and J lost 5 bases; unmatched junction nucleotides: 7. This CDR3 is CASSLRQGVVDTQYF. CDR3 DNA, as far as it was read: TGTGCCAGCAGCTTACGACAGGGAGTAGTAGATACG.

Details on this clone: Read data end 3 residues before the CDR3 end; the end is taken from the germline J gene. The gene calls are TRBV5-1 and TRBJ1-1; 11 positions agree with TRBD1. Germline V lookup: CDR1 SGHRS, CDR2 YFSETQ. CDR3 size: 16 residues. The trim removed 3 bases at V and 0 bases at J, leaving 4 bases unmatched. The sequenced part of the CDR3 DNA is TGCGCCAGCAGCTCCGGGACAGGGGGGATGAACACTGAA. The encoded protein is CASSSGTGGMNTE. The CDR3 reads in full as CASSSGTGGMNTEAFF.

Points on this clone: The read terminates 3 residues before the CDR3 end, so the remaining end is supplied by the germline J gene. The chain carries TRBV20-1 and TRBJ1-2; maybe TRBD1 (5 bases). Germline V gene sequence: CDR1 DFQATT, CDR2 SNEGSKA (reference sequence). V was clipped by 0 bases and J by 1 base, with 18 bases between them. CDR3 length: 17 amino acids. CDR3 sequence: CSARDPVQGGFNYGYTF. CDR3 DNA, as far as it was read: TGCAGTGCTAGAGACCCCGTGCAGGGAGGGTTTAACTATGGC.

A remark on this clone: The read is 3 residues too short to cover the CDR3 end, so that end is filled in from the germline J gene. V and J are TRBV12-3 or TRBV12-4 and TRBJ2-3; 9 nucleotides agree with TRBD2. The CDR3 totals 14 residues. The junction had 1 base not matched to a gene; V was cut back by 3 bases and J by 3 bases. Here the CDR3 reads CASSFSGSTDTQYF. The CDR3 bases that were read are TGTGCCAGCAGTTTTAGCGGGAGTACAGATACG.

Incomplete CDR3 DNA: TGTGCCAGCAGTTACTCCGTACGACAGAACAATGAG. Its protein is CASSYSVRQNNE. The CDR3 as a whole reads CASSYSVRQNNEQFF. The V gene is TRBV6-2 or TRBV6-3, the J gene TRBJ2-1; the D gene is possibly TRBD1 (5 bases). The observed sequence ends 3 residues before the CDR3 terminus, with the missing tail filled in from the germline J gene. CDR1 is MNHEY, CDR2 SVGEGT, per germline. V was trimmed by 0 bases and J by 5 bases, leaving 11 bases between them. This CDR3 is built from 15 residues.

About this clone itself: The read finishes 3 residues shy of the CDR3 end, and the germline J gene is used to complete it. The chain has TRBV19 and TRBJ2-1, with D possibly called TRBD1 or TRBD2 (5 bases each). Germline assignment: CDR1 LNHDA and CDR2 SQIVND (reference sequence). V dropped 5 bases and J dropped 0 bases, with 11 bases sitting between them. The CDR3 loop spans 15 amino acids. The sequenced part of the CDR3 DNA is TGTGCCAGTAGTCGCCCAGGGAGCTCCTACAATGAG. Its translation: CASSRPGSSYNE. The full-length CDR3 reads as CASSRPGSSYNEQFF.

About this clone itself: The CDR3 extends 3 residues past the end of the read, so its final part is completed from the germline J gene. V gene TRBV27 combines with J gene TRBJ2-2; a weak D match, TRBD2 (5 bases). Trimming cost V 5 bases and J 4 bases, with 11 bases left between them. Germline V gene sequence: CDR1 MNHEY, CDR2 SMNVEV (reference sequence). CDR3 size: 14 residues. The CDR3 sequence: CASSPPRGTGELFF. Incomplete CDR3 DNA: TGTGCCAGCAGTCCACCCCGGGGCACCGGGGAG.